This TCR beta chain was captured by sequencing in a study of blood T cell repertoires in COVID-19. Overall study: Sites across the United States, Italy and Spain contributed samples from acute and convalescent COVID-19. T cells, B-cell-depleted T cells, or PBMCs supplied cDNA or gDNA.

The data were produced by immunoSEQ multiplex PCR, yet TCRdb's version contains in-frame clones alone and is incomplete. The repertoire includes about 150,000 clones, 65% to 90% of them detected once, and 12% sits in the top ten. A single count supports this clone. Trimming cost V 4 bases and J 4 bases, with 11 bases left between them. Germline loops: CDR1 SGHNT, CDR2 YYREEE (reference sequence). This CDR3 has 13 residues. The V call is TRBV5-4, the J call TRBJ2-5, with D perhaps TRBD1 (6 bases). This clonotype was sampled from a woman in her sixties with COVID-19, enrolled during active disease. The sequencing sample was made of peripheral blood. The CDR3 loop reads CASSLQGPETQYF. CDR3 nucleotide sequence: TGTGCCAGCAGCCTACAGGGCCCAGAGACCCAGTACTTC.